Given below is one TCR beta chain in context. Antigen unknown. Method: immunoSEQ multiplex PCR; TCRdb's copy keeps in-frame clones and lacks some. The sample records 100,000 to 110,000 clones, about 89% being singletons. These data belong to a study of OX40 agonist ivuxolimab in advanced cancers. At the level of the study: Under the entry rules, prior anti-PD-1, anti-PD-L1 or anti-CTLA-4 therapy was allowed, and approximately 40% had some. Partial responses were seen in three patients, one with hepatocellular carcinoma and two with cutaneous melanoma. Study-level results: Normalized T-cell clonal expansion was also low in a subset of nonresponders. At doses 0.1 to 3.0 mg/kg, CD4+ and CD8+ clones expanded.

The specimen was CD4+ or CD8+ T cells sorted from blood, collected in a trial of the OX40 agonist ivuxolimab. This clonotype originated in an adult with an advanced solid tumor such as melanoma, head and neck, liver or kidney cancer.

The CDR3 DNA reads as TGCGCCAGCAGTGAGTCTTTCGCGCAGGCAGATACGCAGTATTTT. As protein: CASSESFAQADTQYF. The V gene is TRBV10-1, the J gene TRBJ2-3, with D unresolved. Trimming stripped 0 bases from V and 4 bases from J, with 11 bases between. Germline V gene lookup returns CDR1 WNHNN and CDR2 SYGVQD (reference sequence). The CDR3 extends over 15 amino acids.